The rows below give T cell receptor beta chains drawn from one sample of a study of blood T cell repertoires in COVID-19. Measured with immunoSEQ multiplex PCR; TCRdb has only the in-frame clones, and not every one. This table has over 300,000 clones, around 86% appearing once. Sequenced material: PBMCs or T cells enriched from blood (not recorded which). Source of these receptors: a woman between 18 and 30 years old who had recovered from COVID-19. Both conserved end residues are part of each CDR3. A D gene is named only where the DNA matches it firmly. The size field is filled for only some rows; it gives once, few, many or a size class.

>TRBV5-8|TRBJ2-7|few|TRBD2
TGTGCCAGCACCAGGAGCGGGAGGGGCGCCTACGAGCAGTACTTC
CASTRSGRGAYEQYF
>TRBV7-6|TRBJ2-3|.|.
TGTGCCAGCAGCATAGAGACAGCTACTAGCACAGATACGCAGTATTTT
CASSIETATSTDTQYF
>TRBV3-1/TRBV3-2|TRBJ2-7|.|.
TGTGCCAGCAGCCAAGGCAGTACCTACGAGCAGTACTTC
CASSQGSTYEQYF
>TRBV7-2|TRBJ1-3|.|.
TGTGCCAGCAGCTTTATTACTCCTGGAAACACCATATATTTT
CASSFITPGNTIYF
>TRBV6-5|TRBJ2-1|.|.
TGTGCCAGCAGTTATGAGGGAGGCTACAATGAGCAGTTCTTC
CASSYEGGYNEQFF
>TRBV20-1|TRBJ2-6|.|TRBD2
TGCAGTCCTAGTAGCGGGGGGCCCTCCGGGGCCAACGTCCTGACTTTC
CSPSSGGPSGANVLTF
>TRBV7-9|TRBJ2-1|.|.
TGTGCCAGCAGCTCACGGGACGGGGGTGGACCCTACAATGAGCAGTTCTTC
CASSSRDGGGPYNEQFF
>TRBV9|TRBJ1-1|.|.
TGTGCCAGCAGCGTAGCCCCGGAGGGTCAGGCTTTCTTT
CASSVAPEGQAFF
>TRBV10-3|TRBJ1-5|.|.
TGTGCCATCGGGGTGGAGGGGTCGAGGCAGCCCCAGCATTTT
CAIGVEGSRQPQHF
>TRBV19|TRBJ2-7|.|.
TGTGCCAGCCAACAGGGTCGGGGCGAGCAGTACTTC
CASQQGRGEQYF
>TRBV28|TRBJ1-3|.|.
TGTGCCAGCAGTTTGGCGGGGGTCTCTGGAAACACCATATATTTT
CASSLAGVSGNTIYF
>TRBV7-2|TRBJ1-2|.|TRBD1
TGTGCCAGCAGCCCAGAGACAGGGGCTGGCTACACCTTC
CASSPETGAGYTF
>TRBV18|TRBJ2-5|.|.
TGTGCCAGCTCACCAGACGACAGGCGGGAGACCCAGTACTTC
CASSPDDRRETQYF
>TRBV7-8|TRBJ2-3|.|TRBD2
TGTGCCAGCAGCTTAAGTTATCTAGCGGCCACAGATACGCAGTATTTT
CASSLSYLAATDTQYF
>TRBV10-1|TRBJ2-1|.|.
TGCGCCAGCAGTGAGTTGGAGGGTCATGAGCAGTTCTTC
CASSELEGHEQFF
>TRBV3-1/TRBV3-2|TRBJ2-7|.|.
TGTGCCAGCAGCCAATCTGCGGGGGCTCTCGAGCAGTACTTC
CASSQSAGALEQYF
>TRBV30|TRBJ1-5|.|.
TGTGCCTGGAGCGACATACAGGGTAATCAGCCCCAGCATTTT
CAWSDIQGNQPQHF
>TRBV10-2|TRBJ1-6|.|.
TGCGCCAGCAGTGAGAGGCACGGGGACTATTATAATTCACCCCTCCACTTT
CASSERHGDYYNSPLHF
>TRBV5-1|TRBJ1-3|.|.
TGCGCCAGCAGCCTTCGGGGGGACTCTGGAAACACCATATATTTT
CASSLRGDSGNTIYF
>TRBV21-1|TRBJ1-5|.|.
TGTGCCAGCAGCAAAGGGCCTCAAGGAGAGCGTCAGCCCCAGCATTTT
CASSKGPQGERQPQHF
>TRBV30|TRBJ1-3|few|.
TGTGCCTGGATAAGAGGCAGCTCTGGAAACACCATATATTTT
CAWIRGSSGNTIYF
>TRBV30|TRBJ1-1|.|.
TGTGCCTGGAGTCGTGGACATAGGAACACTGAAGCTTTCTTT
CAWSRGHRNTEAFF
>TRBV5-1|TRBJ1-1|once|TRBD1
TGCGCCAGCAGGGCAACGACAGGGAGTGAGACTGAAGCTTTCTTT
CASRATTGSETEAFF
>TRBV6-5|TRBJ2-1|.|.
TGTGCCAGCAGTTACTCGAATCTCGGGGACAATGAGCAGTTCTTC
CASSYSNLGDNEQFF
>TRBV2|TRBJ1-2|.|.
TGTGCCAGCAGTGTCGTCGGCAGGGTAGGCGGCTACACCTTC
CASSVVGRVGGYTF
>TRBV21-1|TRBJ1-5|.|.
TGTGCCAGCAGCCAAAGCGGCAGACTACACTATCAGCCCCAGCATTTT
CASSQSGRLHYQPQHF
>TRBV30|TRBJ1-6|.|.
TGTGCCTGGAGAAGGAACAGGGTAGGGAATTCACCCCTCCACTTT
CAWRRNRVGNSPLHF
>TRBV9|TRBJ2-1|few|TRBD2
TGTGCCAGCAGCGTTGGCGGGGGGGCTTACAATGAGCAGTTCTTC
CASSVGGGAYNEQFF
>TRBV6-1|TRBJ2-6|few|.
TGTGCCAGCAGTGACAGGGTGTCTGGGGCCAACGTCCTGACTTTC
CASSDRVSGANVLTF